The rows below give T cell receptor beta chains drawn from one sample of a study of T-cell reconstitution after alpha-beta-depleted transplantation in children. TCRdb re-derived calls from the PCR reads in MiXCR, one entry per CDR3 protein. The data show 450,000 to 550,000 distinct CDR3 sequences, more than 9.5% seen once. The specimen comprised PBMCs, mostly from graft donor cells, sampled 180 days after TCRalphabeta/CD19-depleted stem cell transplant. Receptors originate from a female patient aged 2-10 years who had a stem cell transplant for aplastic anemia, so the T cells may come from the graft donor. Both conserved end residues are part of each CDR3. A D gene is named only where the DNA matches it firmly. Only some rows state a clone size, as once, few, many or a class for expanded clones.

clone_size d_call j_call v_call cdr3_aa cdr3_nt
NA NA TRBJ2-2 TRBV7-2 CASSQLGASDGELFF TGTGCCAGCAGCCAACTGGGGGCGTCGGACGGGGAGCTGTTTTTT
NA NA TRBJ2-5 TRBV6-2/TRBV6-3 CASSYSGGGLGETQYF TGTGCCAGCAGTTACTCTGGAGGGGGCTTAGGGGAGACCCAGTACTTC
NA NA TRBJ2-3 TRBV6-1 CASENRDRVASSTDTQYF TGTGCCAGCGAGAACCGGGACCGTGTGGCTTCTAGCACAGATACGCAGTATTTT
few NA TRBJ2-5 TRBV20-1 CSAREGLRETQYF TGCAGTGCTAGAGAGGGCTTAAGAGAGACCCAGTACTTC
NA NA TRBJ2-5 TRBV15 CATSRNLQGPQETQYF TGTGCCACCAGCAGGAACCTTCAGGGTCCCCAAGAGACCCAGTACTTC
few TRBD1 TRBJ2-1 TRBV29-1 CSVELPTGWNEQFF TGCAGCGTTGAACTCCCGACAGGGTGGAATGAGCAGTTCTTC
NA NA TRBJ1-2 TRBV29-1 CSVEGRTVGYGYTF TGCAGCGTTGAAGGGAGGACAGTCGGCTATGGCTACACCTTC
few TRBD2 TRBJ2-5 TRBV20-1 CSARDPRAGLRQETQYF TGCAGTGCTAGAGATCCAAGAGCGGGACTAAGACAAGAGACCCAGTACTTC
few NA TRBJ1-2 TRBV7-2 CASTPGGSDYGYTF TGTGCCAGCACCCCGGGGGGTTCGGACTATGGCTACACCTTC
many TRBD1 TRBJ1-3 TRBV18 CASSPTYIPRQGAGNTIYF TGTGCCAGCTCACCAACATACATTCCCCGACAGGGGGCTGGAAACACCATATATTTT
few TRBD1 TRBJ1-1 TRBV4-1 CASSQARGGTEAFF TGCGCCAGCAGCCAAGCCAGGGGGGGAACTGAAGCTTTCTTT
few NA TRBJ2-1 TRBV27 CASQTALNNEQFF TGTGCCAGTCAAACAGCACTAAACAATGAGCAGTTCTTC
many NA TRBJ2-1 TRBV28 CASSLMRTSYNEQFF TGTGCCAGCAGTTTGATGCGGACTTCCTACAATGAGCAGTTCTTC
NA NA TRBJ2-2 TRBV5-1 CASSLDTRRRRGPLGELFF TGCGCCAGCAGCCTTGACACCCGCCGGCGCAGGGGCCCTTTGGGGGAGCTGTTTTTT
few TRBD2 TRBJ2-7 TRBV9 CASSPFSGLAIHEQYF TGTGCCAGCAGCCCATTTTCGGGACTAGCGATCCACGAGCAGTACTTC
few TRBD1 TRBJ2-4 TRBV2 CASSDWGRGLAKNIQYF TGTGCCAGCAGTGATTGGGGCAGGGGGCTCGCCAAAAACATTCAGTACTTC
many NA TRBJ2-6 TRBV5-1 CASSLVEVGAGANVLTF TGCGCCAGCAGCTTGGTTGAAGTGGGGGCTGGGGCCAACGTCCTGACTTTC
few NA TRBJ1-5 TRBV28 CASTGDRGLGQPQHF TGTGCCAGCACCGGCGACCGGGGCCTCGGTCAGCCCCAGCATTTT
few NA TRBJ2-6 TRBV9 CASSVGQEPGANVLTF TGTGCCAGCAGCGTAGGTCAGGAGCCTGGGGCCAACGTCCTGACTTTC
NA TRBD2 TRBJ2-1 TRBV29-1 CSVEAGGRRGRDNEQFF TGCAGCGTCGAAGCGGGAGGAAGAAGGGGACGGGACAATGAGCAGTTCTTC
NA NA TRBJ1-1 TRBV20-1 CRADGLITEAFF TGCAGAGCGGACGGGCTCATCACTGAAGCTTTCTTT
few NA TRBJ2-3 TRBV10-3 CAISGAGTDTQYF TGTGCCATCAGTGGGGCGGGAACAGATACGCAGTATTTT
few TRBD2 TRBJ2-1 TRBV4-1 CASSQGLAENEQFF TGCGCCAGCAGCCAAGGACTAGCGGAGAATGAGCAGTTCTTC
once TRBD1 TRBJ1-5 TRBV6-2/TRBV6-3 CASSYPRTGPYSNQPQHF TGTGCCAGCAGTTACCCTCGGACAGGGCCGTATAGCAATCAGCCCCAGCATTTT
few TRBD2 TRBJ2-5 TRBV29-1 CSVVPRGWREGLRSQETQYF TGCAGCGTGGTCCCCCGGGGATGGCGGGAGGGCCTCAGGTCCCAAGAGACCCAGTACTTC
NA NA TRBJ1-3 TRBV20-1 CSASETAGNTIYF TGCAGTGCTAGCGAGACGGCTGGAAACACCATATATTTT
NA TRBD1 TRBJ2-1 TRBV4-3 CASSPTWDSSYNEQFF TGCGCCAGCAGCCCAACCTGGGACAGCTCCTACAATGAGCAGTTCTTC
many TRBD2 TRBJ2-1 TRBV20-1 CSASSQQRLAGGHNEQFF TGCAGTGCTAGTTCACAGCAACGACTAGCGGGAGGACACAATGAGCAGTTCTTC
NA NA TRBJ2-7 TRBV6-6 CASSYSKEQYF TGTGCCAGCAGTTACTCGAAGGAGCAGTACTTC
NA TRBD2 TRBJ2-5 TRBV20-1 CSASRLAGKETQYF TGCAGTGCTAGTCGACTAGCGGGGAAAGAGACCCAGTACTTC
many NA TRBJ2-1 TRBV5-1 CASSPRDAAYNEQFF TGCGCCAGCAGCCCCAGGGATGCTGCCTACAATGAGCAGTTCTTC
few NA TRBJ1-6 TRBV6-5 CASSYYPSSYNSPLHF TGTGCCAGCAGTTACTATCCCAGCTCCTATAATTCACCCCTCCACTTT
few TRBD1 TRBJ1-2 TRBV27 CASSRQGTSGYTF TGTGCCAGCAGTCGACAGGGCACGAGCGGCTACACCTTC
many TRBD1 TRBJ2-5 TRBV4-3 CASSQGARGLKETQYF TGCGCCAGCAGCCAAGGGGCCAGGGGGCTGAAAGAGACCCAGTACTTC
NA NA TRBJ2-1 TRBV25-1 CASIGPQLNEQFF TGTGCCAGCATAGGGCCACAGCTCAATGAGCAGTTCTTC
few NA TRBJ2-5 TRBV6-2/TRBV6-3 CASSSDRIQETQYF TGTGCCAGCAGTTCGGACAGAATCCAAGAGACCCAGTACTTC
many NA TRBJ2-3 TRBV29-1 CSVIGTPRSTDTQYF TGCAGCGTGATCGGGACACCTCGGAGCACAGATACGCAGTATTTT
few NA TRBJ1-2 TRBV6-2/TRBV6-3 CASSYETRNYGYTF TGTGCCAGCAGTTACGAGACGCGGAACTATGGCTACACCTTC
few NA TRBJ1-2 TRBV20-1 CSAAGRYYGYTF TGCAGTGCGGCAGGACGTTACTATGGCTACACCTTC
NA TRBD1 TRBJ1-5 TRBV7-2 CASSFRGTGFSQPQHF TGTGCCAGCAGCTTCCGGGGGACAGGGTTCAGCCAGCCCCAGCATTTT
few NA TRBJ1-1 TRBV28 CASSLWAQGDTEAFF TGTGCCAGCAGTTTATGGGCGCAGGGAGACACTGAAGCTTTCTTT
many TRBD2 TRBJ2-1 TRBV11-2 CASRTGTSGYNEQFF TGTGCCAGCAGGACCGGGACTAGCGGTTACAATGAGCAGTTCTTC
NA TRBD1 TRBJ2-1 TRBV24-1 CATRPGQGAVGEQFF TGTGCCACCAGGCCGGGACAGGGGGCAGTAGGTGAGCAGTTCTTC
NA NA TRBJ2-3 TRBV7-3 CASSLTVGVTGTDTQYF TGTGCCAGCAGCTTAACCGTTGGAGTGACAGGCACAGATACGCAGTATTTT
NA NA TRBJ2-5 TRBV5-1 CASSLYGETQYF TGCGCCAGCAGCTTGTACGGTGAGACCCAGTACTTC
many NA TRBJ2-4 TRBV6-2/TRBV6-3 CASSYTGLIQYF TGTGCCAGCAGTTACACGGGACTTATTCAGTACTTC
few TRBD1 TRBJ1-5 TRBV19 CASSPGGTGALYSNQPQHF TGTGCCAGTAGCCCAGGCGGGACAGGGGCCCTCTATAGCAATCAGCCCCAGCATTTT
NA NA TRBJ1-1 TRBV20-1 CSARSGQGRDTEAFF TGCAGTGCTAGAAGCGGGCAGGGACGGGACACTGAAGCCTTCTTT
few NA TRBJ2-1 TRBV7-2 CASSFRGATGNNEQFF TGTGCCAGCAGCTTTAGAGGGGCAACAGGTAACAATGAGCAGTTCTTC
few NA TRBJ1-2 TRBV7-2 CASSFPANYGYTF TGTGCCAGCAGCTTTCCAGCCAACTATGGCTACACCTTC
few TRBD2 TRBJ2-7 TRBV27 CASSLSGDLSYEQYF TGTGCCAGCAGTTTAAGCGGGGACCTCTCCTACGAGCAGTACTTC